Below, 11 T cell receptor beta chains from the same sample are listed, as sequenced in a study of cytomegalovirus exposure and HLA in healthy donors. The PCR used 60 Vbeta and 13 Jbeta primers. The repertoire was sequenced with immunoSEQ multiplex PCR; TCRdb's copy has only in-frame clones and lacks some. The profile shows 190,000 or so clones, 83% of them singletons. Sequencing input: PBMCs. These receptors were obtained from a man aged 50-59 years in good health and CMV-seronegative.

V usage is TRBV4-2 and J usage is TRBJ2-1; D might be TRBD1 (5 bases). V was cut by 0 bases and J by 0 bases, with 15 bases left in between. The CDR3 consists of 18 residues. Germline values: CDR1 LGHNA, CDR2 YNFKEQ. The CDR3 coding sequence is TGTGCCAGCAGCCAAGAGTCGTTGGGGCGTAGCTCCTACAATGAGCAGTTCTTC. It encodes CASSQESLGRSSYNEQFF.

The count of this clone is one. The rearrangement links TRBV13 to TRBJ2-3, with 8 bases matching TRBD1. This CDR3 has 14 amino acids. The germline V gene encodes CDR1 PRHDT and CDR2 FYEKMQ (reference sequence). V was pared by 3 bases and J by 3 bases, with 2 bases of the junction left unmatched. The CDR3 bases are TGTGCCAGCAGCTTCCGACAGGGGACAGATACGCAGTATTTT. This gives the protein CASSFRQGTDTQYF.

This rearrangement joins TRBV5-1 to TRBJ2-1; TRBD2 matches at 10 bases. The ends lost 2 bases at V and 8 bases at J; junction bases unmatched: 13. CDR1 is SGHRS, CDR2 YFSETQ, per germline. The CDR3 spans 17 residues. The CDR3 sequence: CASSFRFLGTSEHEQFF. DNA of the CDR3: TGCGCCAGCAGCTTCCGATTCCTCGGGACTAGCGAACATGAGCAGTTCTTC.

The chain's CDR3 is CASSYLGRAYGYTF. DNA of the CDR3: TGTGCCAGCAGTTACCTGGGCAGGGCCTATGGCTACACCTTC. This chain uses TRBV6-5 with TRBJ1-2; the D gene is possibly TRBD1 (5 bases). V lost 2 bases, J lost 4 bases, and 11 bases lay in between. Germline V gene sequence: CDR1 MNHEY, CDR2 SVGAGI. The length of the CDR3 is 14 residues.

This clone has just one count. This chain links TRBV6-1 with TRBJ2-5; TRBD1 might be the D (6 bases). This CDR3 contains 13 residues. CDR1 is MNHNS and CDR2 is SASEGT in the germline V gene. The germline V and J ends were trimmed by 5 bases and 5 bases, with 12 bases remaining between them. The CDR3 spells CASSPLGAETQYF. CDR3 DNA sequence: TGTGCCAGCAGTCCCTTGGGGGCTGAGACCCAGTACTTC.

CDR3 DNA: TGCAGTGCTAGATATCCTTACGAGCAGTACTTC. Amino acids: CSARYPYEQYF. V usage is TRBV20-1 and J usage is TRBJ2-7; D not certain. The ends were cut back, 2 bases at V and 4 bases at J, with 6 bases in the middle. The CDR3 is 11 amino acids. Germline CDR1 and CDR2: DFQATT and SNEGSKA (reference sequence).

The chain uses TRBV6-5 and TRBJ1-4; 7 bases agree with TRBD1. The CDR3 contains 15 residues. Germline V lookup: CDR1 MNHEY, CDR2 SVGAGI. V shed 2 bases, J shed 6 bases, and the junction held 6 bases outside the gene matches. CDR3 coding DNA: TGTGCCAGCAGTTACCGGGACAGCGCTTATGAAAAACTGTTTTTT. Protein product: CASSYRDSAYEKLFF.

This chain connects TRBV18 to TRBJ2-5; unclear D gene. Trimming took 3 bases from V and 5 from J, leaving 13 bases between them. The CDR3 has 14 amino acids. The germline V gene has CDR1 KGHSH and CDR2 LQKENI. The CDR3 nucleotides are TGTGCCAGCTCACCTCTACTGGGCAGGGAGACCCAGTACTTC. The encoded protein is CASSPLLGRETQYF.

In its sample, this clone was seen a few times. This chain uses TRBV19 with TRBJ2-1, with 7 bases identical to TRBD2. The CDR3 contains 17 residues. The germline CDR1 and CDR2 sequences are LNHDA and SQIVND (reference sequence). Trimming took 4 bases from V and 3 from J; bases not matched to a gene: 12. This chain's CDR3 is CASSKGWGGGVYNEQFF. Here the CDR3 DNA reads TGTGCCAGTAGTAAGGGCTGGGGCGGGGGAGTCTACAATGAGCAGTTCTTC.

This clone appeared once. Distinct nucleotide sequences in the sample also encode this CDR3. This chain joins TRBV7-9 and TRBJ2-7; the match to TRBD1 covers 7 bases. CDR3 length: 14 amino acids. Germline V gives CDR1 SEHNR, CDR2 FQNEAQ (reference sequence). After removal of 2 bases from V and 2 bases from J, the junction contained 3 bases not matched to a gene. CDR3 sequence reads: CASSLSGQTYEQYF. The CDR3 DNA is TGTGCCAGCAGCTTATCGGGACAGACCTACGAGCAGTACTTC. The entire variable domain, with the rest obtained from reference TRBV7-9 and TRBJ2-7, is as follows: DTGVSQNPRHKITKRGQNVTFRCDPISEHNRLYWYRQTLGQGPEFLTYFQNEAQLEKSRLLSDRFSAERPKGSFSTLEIQRTEQGDSAMYLCASSLSGQTYEQYFGPGTRLTVT.

The V call is TRBV5-5, the J call TRBJ1-4, with TRBD1 matching over 7 bases. Trimming removed 5 bases from V and 7 bases from J; junction bases left unmatched: 8. Germline V gives CDR1 SGHKS, CDR2 YYEKEE (reference sequence). This CDR3 spans 14 amino acids. The CDR3 nucleotides read TGTGCCAGCAGACCCGGGACAGCCTCTGAAAAACTGTTTTTT. Protein product: CASRPGTASEKLFF.